This T cell receptor beta chain was found in a study of Graves' ophthalmopathy and Graves' hyperthyroidism. Study conclusions and caveats: Discrimination between ophthalmopathy and stable hyperthyroidism by a 13-signature model showed roughly 88% sensitivity and 70% to 82% specificity. In predicting ophthalmopathy progression, the model reached over 70% sensitivity and 72.22% specificity. Most expanded thyroid clonotypes above 0.001 frequency also appeared in blood.

As the starting material, approximately 10 ml of fresh peripheral blood yielded the PBMCs. Amplification of TCR beta CDR3 regions used RNA transcripts. First-round RT-PCR used HTBI primers; second-round multiplex PCR followed. TCRdb re-analysed the multiplex PCR reads in MiXCR, keeping a single row per CDR3 protein. Of some 750,000 distinct CDR3 sequences in the sample, 35% to 50% were seen once. There are 13 residues in the CDR3. V lost 6 bases to trimming and J lost 2 bases, with 11 bases between them. Germline CDR1 reads MNHNY; CDR2 reads SVGAGI (reference sequence). This clonotype appeared a few times. Its antigen is not identified.

The origin of this receptor is an adult man with Graves' ophthalmopathy. The genes are TRBV6-6 and TRBJ2-7; D could derive from TRBD1 or TRBD2 (5 bases each). The sample consisted of peripheral blood. As DNA, the CDR3 is TGTGCCAGCAGGAGGCCGGGACCCTACGAGCAGTACTTC. Translation: CASRRPGPYEQYF.